The next 19 T cell receptor beta chains were all read from a single sample in a study of T cell responses to AZD1222 COVID-19 vaccine. Assay: immunoSEQ multiplex PCR; the TCRdb copy retains only in-frame clones and omits some. The sample includes roughly 85,000 clones, 70% to 90% of them seen just once. The starting material was peripheral blood, obtained on day 0 of MenACWY control vaccination. These TCRs come from an adult in good health.

This clone was picked up one time. The rearrangement uses TRBV18 and TRBJ1-4; possible D gene TRBD1, 6 bases. V was shortened by 4 bases and J by 5 bases, with 17 bases between the two germline ends. Germline V CDR1 and CDR2: KGHSH, LQKENI. CDR3 size: 16 residues. CDR3 DNA: TGTGCCAGCTCACTTACCCAGGGGATGGGGAATGAAAAACTGTTTTTT. Protein sequence: CASSLTQGMGNEKLFF.

The chain employs TRBV7-2 and TRBJ1-5; D gene uncertain. The germline V and J ends were trimmed by 5 bases and 8 bases, with 13 bases remaining between them. Germline V gives CDR1 SGHTA, CDR2 FQGNSA. This CDR3 region has 13 residues. The CDR3 region is CASSQRVREPQHF. CDR3 nucleotide sequence: TGTGCCAGCAGCCAAAGGGTTCGGGAGCCCCAGCATTTT.

The rearrangement joins TRBV28 to TRBJ2-7; possibly TRBD1 for D (5 bases). This CDR3 region has 13 residues. Germline V gives CDR1 MDHEN, CDR2 SYDVKM. With 5 bases removed from V and 5 bases from J, the gap between germline ends came to 13 bases. CDR3 DNA: TGTGCCAGCAGTGAGGTGGGGCTTAACGAGCAGTACTTC. Translation gives CASSEVGLNEQYF.

V gene TRBV6-5 combines with J gene TRBJ2-7; D is unclear. This CDR3 has 11 residues. The V end lost 10 bases, the J end lost 4 bases, and 11 bases lay between the germline ends. Germline V lookup: CDR1 MNHEY, CDR2 SVGAGI. This CDR3 reads CATLDRYEQYF. The DNA for the CDR3 is TGTGCCACCCTGGACCGATACGAGCAGTACTTC.

V and J are TRBV29-1 and TRBJ2-7; D is undetermined. This CDR3 has 15 residues. CDR1 SQVTM and CDR2 ANQGSEA come from the germline V gene. The V and J ends lost 5 bases and 0 bases respectively, with 17 bases between them. The DNA for the CDR3 is TGCAGCGTTAGATACGGCAGAGGAACCTCCTACGAGCAGTACTTC. It translates to CSVRYGRGTSYEQYF.

The rearrangement joins TRBV19 to TRBJ2-7; a possible D gene is TRBD2 (6 bases). This CDR3 spans 15 amino acids. Germline V lookup: CDR1 LNHDA, CDR2 SQIVND (reference sequence). V was shortened by 6 bases and J by 0 bases, with 15 bases between the two germline ends. CDR3 protein: CASRQERRGSYEQYF. The CDR3 DNA reads TGTGCCAGTAGGCAAGAGAGGAGGGGCTCCTACGAGCAGTACTTC. The variable domain in full, with the rest retrieved from reference TRBV19 and TRBJ2-7, is DGGITQSPKYLFRKEGQNVTLSCEQNLNHDAMYWYRQDPGQGLRLIYYSQIVNDFQKGDIAEGYSVSREKKESFPLTVTSAQKNPTAFYLCASRQERRGSYEQYFGPGTRLTVT.

The CDR3 region is CASSQEERVGGYTF. The CDR3 DNA reads as TGTGCCAGCAGCCAAGAGGAAAGGGTAGGGGGCTACACCTTC. This chain uses TRBV14 with TRBJ1-2; D gene ambiguous. The length of the CDR3 is 14 residues. The V gene lost 0 bases and the J gene lost 8 bases, with 13 bases spanning the gap. Per germline, CDR1 SGHDN and CDR2 FVKESK.

The chain recombines TRBV11-2 with TRBJ2-5; 9 bases are shared with TRBD1. In germline, CDR1 is SGHAT, CDR2 FQNNGV. J lost 4 bases, V lost 5 bases, and 5 bases had no gene match. The CDR3 length is 14 residues. The CDR3 DNA reads TGTGCCAGCAGCCCCGGGACAGGGAGAGAGACCCAGTACTTC. This encodes CASSPGTGRETQYF.

The genes are TRBV3-1 (or the pseudogene TRBV3-2) and TRBJ1-1; TRBD1 is a possible D gene (6 bases). This CDR3 comprises 13 residues. V was cut by 6 bases and J by 4 bases, with 12 bases left in between. The germline CDR1 and CDR2 sequences are LGHDT and YNNKEL (reference sequence). This CDR3 reads CASSRQGLTEAFF. The CDR3 DNA reads TGTGCCAGCAGTCGCCAGGGGCTCACTGAAGCTTTCTTT.

The rearrangement uses TRBV5-1 and TRBJ1-1; tentative D call: TRBD1 (6 bases). Trimming shortened V by 7 bases and J by 4 bases, and 14 bases separated the two germline ends. The CDR3 loop spans 13 amino acids. CDR1 and CDR2 from the germline V gene are SGHRS and YFSETQ. This CDR3 is CASRAAGATEAFF. The CDR3 DNA reads TGCGCCAGCCGAGCGGCGGGGGCCACTGAAGCTTTCTTT.

In this sample, this clone turned up once. The J gene is TRBJ1-2, the V gene TRBV11-3; D is unclear. The V gene's germline CDR1 is SGHNT and CDR2 YENEEA. V gave up 5 bases and J gave up 2 bases, with 12 bases separating them. CDR3 length equals 14 residues. The CDR3 nucleotides read TGTGCCAGCAGCACCCGGAACAGAAACTATGGCTACACCTTC. Its translation: CASSTRNRNYGYTF.

This chain links TRBV5-4 with TRBJ2-3; D unclear. The CDR3 is 14 residues long. With 0 bases removed from V and 4 bases from J, the gap between germline ends came to 9 bases. The germline gives CDR1 SGHNT, CDR2 YYREEE (reference sequence). The CDR3 reads CASSLVFAADTQYF. The CDR3 DNA sequence: TGTGCCAGCAGCTTGGTTTTCGCTGCAGATACGCAGTATTTT.

J is TRBJ1-4 and V is TRBV7-6; D gene uncertain. The germline gives CDR1 SGHVS, CDR2 FNYEAQ. Trimming removed 3 bases at V and 7 bases at J, with 15 bases between. The CDR3 loop spans 15 amino acids. The CDR3 nucleotides are TGTGCCAGCAGCTTGGAACCGAGTTCCTTTGAAAAACTGTTTTTT. Its protein is CASSLEPSSFEKLFF.

On this clone itself: Within the sample, other DNA sequences also encode this same CDR3. The V call is TRBV4-3, the J call TRBJ1-2; tentatively, D is TRBD1 (5 bases). CDR1 is LGHNA, CDR2 YSLEER, per germline. The CDR3 runs to 13 residues. Trimming removed 3 bases at V and 2 bases at J, with 7 bases between. CDR3 region: CASSQGTNYGYTF. DNA for the CDR3: TGCGCCAGCAGCCAGGGGACCAACTATGGCTACACCTTC.

In its sample, this clone was seen once. The chain joins TRBV9 to TRBJ1-3; D is ambiguous. The V end was cut by 0 bases, the J end by 0 bases, with 4 bases between. This CDR3 has 14 residues. Germline V gene sequence: CDR1 SGDLS, CDR2 YYNGEE. The CDR3 spells CASSVVGSGNTIYF. DNA for the CDR3: TGTGCCAGCAGCGTAGTTGGCTCTGGAAACACCATATATTTT.

The rearrangement uses TRBV19 and TRBJ2-2, with D possibly TRBD2 on 5 matching bases. V lost 6 bases and J lost 4, with 15 bases in between. The CDR3 totals 15 residues. Germline lookup yields CDR1 LNHDA and CDR2 SQIVND (reference sequence). The CDR3 loop reads CASRSGGPGTGELFF. CDR3 coding DNA: TGTGCCAGTAGGTCTGGCGGGCCGGGCACCGGGGAGCTGTTTTTT.

The V gene is TRBV10-3, the J gene TRBJ2-7; D ambiguous. Germline loops: CDR1 ENHRY, CDR2 SYGVKD. Deletions cut 4 bases from V and 1 base from J, with 17 bases between. This CDR3 has 16 amino acids. CDR3 loop: CAISVVRNSESYEQYF. CDR3 coding DNA: TGTGCCATCAGTGTAGTTAGAAACAGTGAGTCCTACGAGCAGTACTTC.

This chain links TRBV30 with TRBJ1-1; D possibly corresponds to TRBD1 (5 bases). Germline V gives CDR1 GTSNPN, CDR2 SVGIG (reference sequence). The CDR3 covers 14 residues. The V gene lost 1 base and the J gene lost 5 bases, with 14 bases spanning the gap. CDR3 nucleotides: TGTGCCTGGAGTGGTGGGGGGTCTATGACTGAAGCTTTCTTT. This translates into CAWSGGGSMTEAFF.

The V gene is TRBV11-3, the J gene TRBJ1-6; D ambiguous. Trimming pared 1 base from V and 7 bases from J, leaving 14 bases between. The germline V gene has CDR1 SGHNT and CDR2 YENEEA. CDR3 length: 16 amino acids. CDR3 protein: CASSLGGVGLNSPLHF. In DNA form, the CDR3 reads TGTGCCAGCAGCTTAGGGGGAGTAGGGTTGAATTCACCCCTCCACTTT.